A single sample is the source of the 21 T cell receptor beta chains below, sequenced in a study of T cells in Graves' hyperthyroidism and ophthalmopathy. RNA transcripts were the template for amplifying TCR beta CDR3 regions. Carried out on the TCR CDR3, a first-round RT-PCR used the HTBI primer set. TCRdb passed the multiplex PCR reads through MiXCR, listing each CDR3 protein once. The sample shows about 610,000 distinct CDR3 sequences, around 45% of them seen only once. Source material: peripheral blood or thyroid tissue (not recorded which). These receptors originate from a woman younger than 30 with Graves' hyperthyroidism.

Concerning this clonotype: One end of the junction is discordant with germline, which a read error may explain. The V call is TRBV11-3, the J call TRBJ1-1, with 7 bases that match TRBD1. Germline CDR1 SGHNT, CDR2 YENEEA. The CDR3 contains 17 residues. CDR3 DNA: TGTGCCGGCAGCTTAGAAGGGGGCGGCGGATATAACACTGAAGCTTTCTTT. Protein: CAGSLEGGGGYNTEAFF. The full variable domain, in which reference TRBV11-3 and TRBJ1-1 provide the parts outside the CDR3, is EAGVVQSPRYKIIEKKQPVAFWCNPISGHNTLYWYLQNLGQGPELLIRYENEEAVDDSQLPKDRFSAERLKGVDSTLKIQPAELGDSAVYLCAGSLEGGGGYNTEAFFGQGTRLTVV.

With regard to this clonotype: This may be a read error, as it is one base from a much larger clone. Without the conserved terminal phenylalanine or tryptophan, this CDR3 likely stems from a read error. The chain employs TRBV20-1 and TRBJ1-1; 9 bases match TRBD1. The V and J ends lost 6 bases and 4 bases, in that order; junction bases with no gene match: 9. CDR1 and CDR2 from the germline V gene are DFQATT and SNEGSKA (reference sequence). The CDR3 covers 14 residues. The CDR3 protein is CSAKDRGIRTEAFL. The CDR3 DNA sequence: TGCAGTGCGAAAGACAGGGGGATTCGCACTGAAGCTTTCCTT.

This chain connects TRBV24-1 to TRBJ2-5, with D possibly being TRBD1 or TRBD2 (5 bases each). The length of the CDR3 is 10 residues. Looked up from germline, CDR1 is KGHDR and CDR2 is SFDVKD. The V and J ends lost 10 bases and 7 bases respectively, with 9 bases between them. CDR3 bases: TGTGCCACGGGACCAGGGACCCAGTACTTC. Amino acids: CATGPGTQYF.

The V gene is TRBV7-7, the J gene TRBJ2-7, with D perhaps TRBD2 (6 bases). With 1 base removed from V and 7 bases from J, the gap between germline ends came to 11 bases. The CDR3 is 13 residues long. CDR1 SSHAT and CDR2 FNYEAQ come from the germline V gene (reference sequence). The CDR3 DNA is TGTGCCAGCAGCTTAGATCGGGGGACTGAGCAGTACTTC. This gives the protein CASSLDRGTEQYF.

The J gene is TRBJ2-3, the V gene TRBV2; the match to TRBD2 covers 11 bases. Germline CDR1 reads SNHLY; CDR2 reads FYNNEI. The CDR3 sequence is 17 residues long. The trim removed 6 bases at V and 3 bases at J, leaving 11 bases unmatched. This CDR3 is CASSFLRLAGLTDTQYF. The CDR3 DNA reads as TGTGCCAGCAGCTTCCTTAGACTAGCGGGATTAACAGATACGCAGTATTTT.

The chain is built from TRBV2 and TRBJ2-3, with 11 bases lining up with TRBD2. V trimming: 10 bases; J trimming: 3 bases; junction bases outside the gene matches: 6. The CDR3 consists of 14 residues. Germline-derived CDR1 and CDR2 are SNHLY and FYNNEI. The CDR3 DNA sequence: TGTGCCACCCAGGGACTAGCGGAAACAGATACGCAGTATTTT. Translating it yields CATQGLAETDTQYF.

The rearrangement uses TRBV29-1 and TRBJ2-7; D possibly matches TRBD1 or TRBD2 (6 bases each). The V gene's germline CDR1 is SQVTM and CDR2 ANQGSEA. This CDR3 is built from 13 residues. The CDR3 DNA reads TGCAGTACGGGGGCGGGCCGACCCGGCGAGCAGTACTTC. Translating gives CSTGAGRPGEQYF.

This clonotype has ten or more counts. DNA of the CDR3: TGTGCCAGCAGCTCGCCGGGACAGGGTAATGAAAAACTGTTTTTT. The encoded protein is CASSSPGQGNEKLFF. The V and J genes are TRBV11-2 and TRBJ1-4, with 9 bases identical to TRBD1. Germline V gene sequence: CDR1 SGHAT, CDR2 FQNNGV. This CDR3 has 15 amino acids. The V gene end was trimmed by 4 bases and the J gene end by 4 bases; junction bases not matched to a gene: 4. Together with reference TRBV11-2 and TRBJ1-4, the CDR3 gives the full variable domain: EAGVAQSPRYKIIEKRQSVAFWCNPISGHATLYWYQQILGQGPKLLIQFQNNGVVDDSQLPKDRFSAERLKGVDSTLKIQPAKLEDSAVYLCASSSPGQGNEKLFFGSGTQLSVL.

J is TRBJ1-2 and V is TRBV15; D call uncertain. V was shortened by 3 bases and J by 6 bases, with 11 bases between the two germline ends. CDR3 length equals 13 residues. Germline V gives CDR1 LNHNV, CDR2 YYDKDF (reference sequence). CDR3 sequence reads: CATSSFNSDGYTF. CDR3 bases: TGTGCCACCAGCAGTTTCAACAGCGATGGCTACACCTTC.

This clonotype has more than one count but fewer than ten. This chain joins TRBV18 and TRBJ1-1; 8 positions match TRBD1. Germline loops: CDR1 KGHSH, CDR2 LQKENI. CDR3 length: 13 residues. The J segment lost 6 bases and the V segment lost 4 bases, leaving 4 bases of the junction unmatched. The CDR3 reads CASSQDRGAEAFF. CDR3 in DNA: TGTGCCAGCTCACAAGACAGGGGCGCTGAAGCTTTCTTT. Drawing the rest from reference TRBV18 and TRBJ1-1, the complete variable domain is NAGVMQNPRHLVRRRGQEARLRCSPMKGHSHVYWYRQLPEEGLKFMVYLQKENIIDESGMPKERFSAEFPKEGPSILRIQQVVRGDSAAYFCASSQDRGAEAFFGQGTRLTVV.

As to this clonotype: A much larger clone differs from this one at a single base, so this may be a read error. The rearrangement links TRBV6-2 or TRBV6-3 to TRBJ2-2; D may correspond to TRBD1 or TRBD2 (5 bases each). CDR3 length equals 13 residues. V lost 5 bases and J 9 bases, leaving 13 bases between the germline ends. Germline V gives CDR1 MNHEY, CDR2 SVGEGT. The CDR3 is CASSGLGTRELFF. In nucleotides, the CDR3 is TGTGCCAGCAGTGGCCTGGGGACGAGGGAGCTGTTTTTT.

Comment on this clonotype: A read error may explain this, as a much larger clone is one base away. V is TRBV2 and J is TRBJ1-2; TRBD1 might be the D (6 bases). Germline V lookup: CDR1 SNHLY, CDR2 FYNNEI. The CDR3 totals 18 residues. The CDR3 spells CANSEADLWGARGYGYTF. The CDR3 DNA sequence: TGTGCCAACAGTGAAGCGGATTTGTGGGGGGCGCGGGGCTATGGCTACACCTTC.

This chain connects TRBV13 to TRBJ1-1; 8 positions agree with TRBD1. CDR3 length: 16 residues. V lost 1 base and J lost 2; bases outside the gene matches: 6. Per germline, CDR1 PRHDT and CDR2 FYEKMQ (reference sequence). DNA of the CDR3: TGTGCCAGCAGCTTAGAGACAGGGACAGGAAACACTGAAGCTTTCTTT. Protein product: CASSLETGTGNTEAFF.

This clonotype was recorded once. Since a much larger clone is just one base distant, this may be a read error. This chain uses TRBV19 with TRBJ1-5, with 7 bases identical to TRBD1. CDR3 length equals 13 residues. Germline V gene sequence: CDR1 LNHDA, CDR2 SQIVND (reference sequence). Here the CDR3 reads CTSSITGDQPQHF. CDR3 nucleotide sequence: TGTACCAGTAGTATAACAGGGGATCAGCCCCAGCATTTT.

Many counts were recorded for this clonotype. V usage is TRBV12-3 or TRBV12-4 and J usage is TRBJ2-7, with TRBD2 matching 13 bases. There are 15 residues in the CDR3. V dropped 5 bases and J dropped 6; count of bases not matched to a gene: 7. CDR3 amino acids: CASSPGTSGTGEQYF. CDR3 sequence (DNA): TGTGCCAGCAGTCCGGGGACTAGCGGGACGGGCGAGCAGTACTTC.

The chain couples TRBV12-5 to TRBJ2-7, with D perhaps assigned TRBD1 or TRBD2 (5 bases each). Germline lookup yields CDR1 LGHNT and CDR2 FRNRAP. V was shortened by 0 bases and J by 1 base, with 22 bases between the two germline ends. The CDR3 contains 19 residues. This chain's CDR3 is CASGLVQTYPGDESYEQYF. The CDR3 DNA reads TGTGCTAGTGGTTTGGTACAGACATATCCCGGGGACGAGTCCTACGAGCAGTACTTC.

The V call is TRBV7-6, the J call TRBJ1-1, with 7 bases aligning to TRBD1. This CDR3 has 15 amino acids. Germline trimming cut 5 bases from V and 3 bases from J; bases unmatched to any gene: 9. Per the germline V gene, CDR1 is SGHVS and CDR2 is FNYEAQ. CDR3 bases: TGTGCCAGCAGCCAGAGGGGGCGCGGAGACACTGAAGCTTTCTTT. Residues: CASSQRGRGDTEAFF.

Concerning this clonotype: A much bigger clone sits one base away, suggesting this may be a read error. The missing conserved phenylalanine or tryptophan at the end of this CDR3 makes a read error likely. The gene calls are TRBV12-3 or TRBV12-4 and TRBJ1-2; TRBD1 matches 7 bases. The CDR3 consists of 15 residues. V lost 4 bases, J lost 8 bases, and 13 bases stayed unmatched. The CDR3 is CASSSGTVLGSGYTS. CDR3 in DNA: TGTGCCAGCAGTTCCGGGACAGTCCTAGGCTCCGGCTACACCTCC.

This clonotype was recorded many times. This chain uses TRBV7-3 with TRBJ1-2, with 10 bases fitting TRBD1. CDR1 SGHTA and CDR2 FQGTGA come from the germline V gene. The CDR3 is made up of 14 amino acids. V lost 5 bases and J lost 7; bases outside the gene matches: 7. CDR3 DNA sequence: TGTGCCAGCAGCAAGACAGGGGGCGGGGGTGGCTACACCTTC. It is translated as CASSKTGGGGGYTF.

This chain connects TRBV12-3 or TRBV12-4 to TRBJ2-2; D unclear. The CDR3 contains 11 residues. V lost 5 bases to trimming and J lost 9 bases, with 7 bases between them. Here the CDR3 reads CASSGPWELFF. For the CDR3, the DNA is TGTGCCAGCAGTGGACCCTGGGAGCTGTTTTTT.

This clonotype was detected many times. V usage is TRBV20-1 and J usage is TRBJ1-2; the D is unclear. The V gene lost 0 bases and the J gene lost 0 bases, with 5 bases spanning the gap. Per germline, CDR1 DFQATT and CDR2 SNEGSKA (reference sequence). The CDR3 is made up of 13 amino acids. The CDR3 DNA sequence: TGCAGTGCTAGAGAAGGACCTAACTATGGCTACACCTTC. Encoded protein: CSAREGPNYGYTF.